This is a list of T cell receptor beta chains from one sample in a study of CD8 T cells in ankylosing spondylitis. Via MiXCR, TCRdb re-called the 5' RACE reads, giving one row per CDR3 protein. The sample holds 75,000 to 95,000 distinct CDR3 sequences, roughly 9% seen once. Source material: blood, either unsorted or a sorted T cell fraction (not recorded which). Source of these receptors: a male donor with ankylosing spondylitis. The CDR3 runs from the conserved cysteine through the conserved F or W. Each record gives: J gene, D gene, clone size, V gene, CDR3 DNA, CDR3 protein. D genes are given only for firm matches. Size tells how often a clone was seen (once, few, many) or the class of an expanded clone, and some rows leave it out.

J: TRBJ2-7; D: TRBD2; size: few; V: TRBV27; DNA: TGTGCCAGCAGTTTCCTAGCGGGCCCTTCCTACGAGCAGTACTTC; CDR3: CASSFLAGPSYEQYF
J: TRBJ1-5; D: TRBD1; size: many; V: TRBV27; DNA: TGTGCCAGCAGTTCCGGGACAGGGGTTGATAGCAATCAGCCCCAGCATTTT; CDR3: CASSSGTGVDSNQPQHF
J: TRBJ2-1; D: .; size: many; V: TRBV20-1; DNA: TGCAGTGCTAGAGAAAACAATGAGCAGTTCTTC; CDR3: CSARENNEQFF
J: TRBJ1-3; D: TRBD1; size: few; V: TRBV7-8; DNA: TGTGCCAGCAGCCCTGACAGGGGCTCTGGAAACACCATATATTTT; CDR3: CASSPDRGSGNTIYF
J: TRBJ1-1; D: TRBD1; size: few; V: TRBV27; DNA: TGTGCCAGCAGTTTGGACAGGGGTGGAACTGAAGCTTTCTTT; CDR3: CASSLDRGGTEAFF
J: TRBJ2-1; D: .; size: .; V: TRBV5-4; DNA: TGTGCCAGCAGCCCGCGACCAGCGGAGAATTACAATGAGCAGTTCTTC; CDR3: CASSPRPAENYNEQFF
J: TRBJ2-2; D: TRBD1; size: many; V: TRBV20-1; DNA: TGCAGTGCTGCTCCGGACAGGGGGGGGAACGGGGGCACCGGGGAGCTGTTTTTT; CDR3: CSAAPDRGGNGGTGELFF
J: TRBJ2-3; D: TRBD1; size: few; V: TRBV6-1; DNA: TGTGCCAGTCAGCGGGACAGGGACACAGATACGCAGTATTTT; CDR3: CASQRDRDTDTQYF
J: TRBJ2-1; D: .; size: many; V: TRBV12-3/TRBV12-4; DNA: TGTGCCAGCAGTCCCAATAGTGAGCAGTTCTTC; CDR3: CASSPNSEQFF
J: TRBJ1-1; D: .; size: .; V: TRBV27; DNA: TGTGCCAGCAGTTTCCAGGTTGGGGGATCGGCTGAAGCTTTCTTT; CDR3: CASSFQVGGSAEAFF
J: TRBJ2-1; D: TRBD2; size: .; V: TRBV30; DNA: TGTGCCTGGAGTATCGGGGGGTGGAATGAGCAGTTCTTC; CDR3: CAWSIGGWNEQFF
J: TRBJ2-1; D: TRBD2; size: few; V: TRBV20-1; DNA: TGCAGTGCTAGGGTTGGACTAGCGGGAGGAGCCTCCTACAATGAGCAGTTCTTC; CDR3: CSARVGLAGGASYNEQFF
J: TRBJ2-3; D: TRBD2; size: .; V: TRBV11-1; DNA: TGTGCCAGCAGCCAACTAGCGGGAGGGCCTCCGGATACGCAGTATTTT; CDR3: CASSQLAGGPPDTQYF
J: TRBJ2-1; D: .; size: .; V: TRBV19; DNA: TGTGCCAGTAGTATAGATCCCTTTTTCGTGGAGCAGTTCTTC; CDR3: CASSIDPFFVEQFF
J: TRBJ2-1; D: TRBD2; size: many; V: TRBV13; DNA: TGTGCCAGCAGCTTTGAGACTAGCGGTTACAATGAGCAGTTCTTC; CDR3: CASSFETSGYNEQFF
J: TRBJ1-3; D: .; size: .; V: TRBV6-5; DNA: TGTGCCAGCAGTTACGGGAGCTCTGGAAACACCATATATTTT; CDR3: CASSYGSSGNTIYF
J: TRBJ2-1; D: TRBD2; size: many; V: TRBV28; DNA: TGTGCCAGCAGTGCCGGGAGGGGGACTGGTGAGCAGTTCTTC; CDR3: CASSAGRGTGEQFF
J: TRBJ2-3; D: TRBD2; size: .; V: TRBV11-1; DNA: TGTGCCAGCAGCTGGACTAGCGGGTTTTTTTACTTCACAGATACGCAGTATTTT; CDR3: CASSWTSGFFYFTDTQYF
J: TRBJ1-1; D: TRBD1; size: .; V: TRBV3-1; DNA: TGTGCCAGCAGCCTGGACAGGGTGACTGAAGCTTTCTTT; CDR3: CASSLDRVTEAFF
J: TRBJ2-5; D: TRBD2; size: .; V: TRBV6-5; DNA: TGTGCCAGCAGTTACCCCCTAGCGGGACCCGACAGGGAGACCCAGTACTTC; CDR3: CASSYPLAGPDRETQYF
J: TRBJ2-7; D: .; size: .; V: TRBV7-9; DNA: TGTGCCAGCAGCTTCCTCACGGGACACCCCGGCGAGCAGTACTTC; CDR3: CASSFLTGHPGEQYF
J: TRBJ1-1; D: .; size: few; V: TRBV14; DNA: TGTGCCAGCAGCCAAGAAGGGGGGGGCTGGAACACTGAAGCTTTCTTT; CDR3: CASSQEGGGWNTEAFF
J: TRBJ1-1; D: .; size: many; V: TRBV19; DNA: TGTGCCGCTGGGGTAGGCCAGAACACTGAAGCTTTCTTT; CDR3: CAAGVGQNTEAFF
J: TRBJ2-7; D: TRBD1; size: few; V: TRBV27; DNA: TGTGCCAGCAGTTTAGAGGGGACAGTCTACGAGCAGTACTTC; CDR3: CASSLEGTVYEQYF
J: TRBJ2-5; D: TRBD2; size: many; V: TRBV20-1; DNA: TGCAGTGCTAGAGCGGGGCGGGAGGGCCCGGAGACCCAGTACTTC; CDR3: CSARAGREGPETQYF
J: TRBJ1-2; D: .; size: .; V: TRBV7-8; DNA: TGTGCCAGCAGAAACTATCGATTCGACATGAGTGCTGATGGCTACACCTTC; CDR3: CASRNYRFDMSADGYTF
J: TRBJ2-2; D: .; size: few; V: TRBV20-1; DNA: TGCAGTGCTAGAGCTCCTCCCGGCGGGTTTAACCCCGGGGAGCTGTTTTTT; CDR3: CSARAPPGGFNPGELFF
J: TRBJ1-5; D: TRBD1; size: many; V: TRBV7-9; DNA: TGTGCCAGCAGCTTAGGGGACAGACCTGATCAGCCCCAGCATTTT; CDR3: CASSLGDRPDQPQHF
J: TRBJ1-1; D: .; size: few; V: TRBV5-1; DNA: TGCGCCAGCAGGGAGGCAGAGAACACTGAAGCTTTCTTT; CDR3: CASREAENTEAFF
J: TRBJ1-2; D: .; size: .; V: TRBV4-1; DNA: TGCGCCAGCAGCCAAGATCCAGGGGTTGGTTCGGGCTACACCTTC; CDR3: CASSQDPGVGSGYTF
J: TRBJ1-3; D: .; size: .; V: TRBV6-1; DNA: TGTGCCAGCAGCCTGGGCTATTCTGGAAACACCATATATTTT; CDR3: CASSLGYSGNTIYF
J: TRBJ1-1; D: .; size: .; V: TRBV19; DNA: TGTGCCAGTTCACTACAGGTGGGGGTGAACACTGAAGCTTTCTTT; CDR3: CASSLQVGVNTEAFF